This is a list of T cell receptor beta chains from one sample in a study of regulatory T cells in long-lasting Graves disease. MiXCR, run by TCRdb on the multiplex PCR reads, gives a single entry per CDR3 protein. This sample has about 530,000 distinct CDR3 sequences; about 16% occur once, and the top ten carry about 25%. These data are also associated with another study on T cells in Graves' hyperthyroidism and ophthalmopathy.

Sequencing was performed on peripheral blood mononuclear cells (PBMCs), taken at new diagnosis, from a patient treated with antithyroid drugs. Receptor source: a woman aged 40 to 65 with Graves disease. CDR3s include the opening cysteine and the closing phenylalanine or tryptophan. D genes are given only for firm matches. The size entry is marked missing in some rows and otherwise reads once, few, many or a size class.

clone_size	j_call	v_call	d_call	cdr3_nt	cdr3_aa
NA	TRBJ2-7	TRBV28	NA	TGTGCCAGCAAGGGGGGGCCTACCTACTACGAGCAGTACTTC	CASKGGPTYYEQYF
many	TRBJ1-4	TRBV2	NA	TGTGCCAGCAGTGAAGGACATCGACAGCCTAATGAAAAACTGTTTTTT	CASSEGHRQPNEKLFF
many	TRBJ2-2	TRBV2	TRBD2	TGTGCCAGCACCAGGACTAGGAACACCGGGGAGCTGTTTTTT	CASTRTRNTGELFF
NA	TRBJ2-1	TRBV10-3	TRBD2	TGTGCCACCGGGGGGGAAAGTGAGCAGTTCTTC	CATGGESEQFF
many	TRBJ2-1	TRBV25-1	NA	TGTGCCAGCAGTGGCCAGGGGTTCCAAGTAAACAATGAGCAGTTCTTC	CASSGQGFQVNNEQFF
many	TRBJ1-4	TRBV12-3/TRBV12-4	NA	TGTGCCAGCAGTTCAGGGCGGACTAATGAAAAACTGTTTTTT	CASSSGRTNEKLFF
many	TRBJ1-6	TRBV9	NA	TGTGCCAGCAGCACGCGAGGGGGAGGTAGTAATTCACCCCTCCACTTT	CASSTRGGGSNSPLHF
few	TRBJ2-4	TRBV15	NA	TGTGCCACCAGCAGCCGTGGCAGGGGAGAATCCAAAAACATTCAGTACTTC	CATSSRGRGESKNIQYF
few	TRBJ1-3	TRBV28	NA	TGTGCCAGCAGTTTCGGTAGGAATGGAAACACCATATATTTT	CASSFGRNGNTIYF
many	TRBJ1-1	TRBV6-5	NA	TGTGCCAGCAGTTATAACGGCGGCACTGAAGCTTTCTTT	CASSYNGGTEAFF
many	TRBJ2-1	TRBV6-2/TRBV6-3	TRBD2	TGTGCCAGCAGTGATAATCCAGGCGGGGGAAGGAATGAGCAGTTCTTC	CASSDNPGGGRNEQFF
many	TRBJ2-1	TRBV4-1	NA	TGCGCCAGCAGCCACCTAGGGGCTAGCCACAGGAATGAGCAGTTCTTC	CASSHLGASHRNEQFF
NA	TRBJ2-3	TRBV5-1	NA	TGCGCCAGCAGCTTGGCCTTGGATGGCAGGTGGGATACGCAGTATTTT	CASSLALDGRWDTQYF
NA	TRBJ2-7	TRBV4-2	TRBD2	TGTGCCAGCAGCCAATCAGGGGTAGCGGGGTACGAGCAGTACTTC	CASSQSGVAGYEQYF
few	TRBJ1-2	TRBV29-1	NA	TGCAGCGTTGATGCCCTCACTAACTATGGCTACACCTTC	CSVDALTNYGYTF
NA	TRBJ2-7	TRBV15	TRBD2	TGTGCCACCAGCAGGTTCAGGCGGGGGGCGGAGCAGTACTTC	CATSRFRRGAEQYF
NA	TRBJ2-3	TRBV4-1	TRBD1	TGCGCCAGCAGCCAAGCGACAGGGGCGCCGACAGATACGCAGTATTTT	CASSQATGAPTDTQYF
many	TRBJ2-7	TRBV29-1	NA	TGCAGCGTTGAAGACCCGGGGATTAAGGGCGGTAACGAGCAGTACTTC	CSVEDPGIKGGNEQYF
few	TRBJ2-6	TRBV2	NA	TGTGCCAGCGGCGCCCTGTCGAGAGGGGCCAACGTCCTGACTTTC	CASGALSRGANVLTF
many	TRBJ2-3	TRBV3-1	TRBD2	TGTGCCAGCAGCCAAGAAGGGACTAGCGGTGGAGATACGCAGTATTTT	CASSQEGTSGGDTQYF
few	TRBJ2-7	TRBV6-5	NA	TGTGCCAGCAGTTATGAGCCAGGGTTGACTATCGAGCAGTACTTC	CASSYEPGLTIEQYF
many	TRBJ2-7	TRBV7-8	TRBD2	TGTGCCAGCAGCCTTCTGGGTAGCGGGGGATTTTACTCCTACGAGCAGTACTTC	CASSLLGSGGFYSYEQYF
NA	TRBJ2-2	TRBV7-6	NA	TGTGCCAGCAGAATAGAGTTTTTGGCCGGGGAGCTGTTTTTT	CASRIEFLAGELFF
NA	TRBJ1-2	TRBV12-3/TRBV12-4	TRBD1	TGTGCCAGCAGTCGGGCCCCGGGACAGGGGGACGGCTACACCTTC	CASSRAPGQGDGYTF
few	TRBJ1-5	TRBV12-3/TRBV12-4	NA	TGTGCCAGCAGTTTAAACAGGGATGGCAATCAGCCCCAGCATTTT	CASSLNRDGNQPQHF
few	TRBJ2-7	TRBV10-3	NA	TGTGCCATCAGTGGGGGCTCCTACGAGCAGTACTTC	CAISGGSYEQYF
few	TRBJ2-1	TRBV7-8	NA	TGTGCCAGCAGCTTAGTTACTCGGGCGGGCCATCAGTTCTTC	CASSLVTRAGHQFF